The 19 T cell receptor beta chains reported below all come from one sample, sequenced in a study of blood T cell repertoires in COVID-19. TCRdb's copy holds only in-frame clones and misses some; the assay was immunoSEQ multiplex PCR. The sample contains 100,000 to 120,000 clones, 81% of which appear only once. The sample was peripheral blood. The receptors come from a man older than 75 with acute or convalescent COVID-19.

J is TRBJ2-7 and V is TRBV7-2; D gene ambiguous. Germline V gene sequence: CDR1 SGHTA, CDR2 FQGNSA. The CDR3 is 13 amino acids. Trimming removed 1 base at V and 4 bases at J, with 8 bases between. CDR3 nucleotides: TGTGCCAGCAGCTTAGTCGCCTATTACGAGCAGTACTTC. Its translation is CASSLVAYYEQYF.

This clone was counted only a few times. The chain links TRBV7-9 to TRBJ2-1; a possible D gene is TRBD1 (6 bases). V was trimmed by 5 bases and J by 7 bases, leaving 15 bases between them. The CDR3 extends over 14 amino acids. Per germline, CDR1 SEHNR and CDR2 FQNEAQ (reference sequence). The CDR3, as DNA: TGTGCCAGCAGCGGAGCTATAACAGGGAATGAGCAGTTCTTC. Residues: CASSGAITGNEQFF.

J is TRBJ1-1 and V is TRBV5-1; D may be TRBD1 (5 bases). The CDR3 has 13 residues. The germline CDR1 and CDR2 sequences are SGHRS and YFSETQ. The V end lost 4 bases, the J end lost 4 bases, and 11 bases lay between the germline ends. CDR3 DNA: TGCGCCAGCAGCCCAGGGAAGGTCACTGAAGCTTTCTTT. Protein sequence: CASSPGKVTEAFF. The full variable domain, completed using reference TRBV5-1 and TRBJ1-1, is KAGVTQTPRYLIKTRGQQVTLSCSPISGHRSVSWYQQTPGQGLQFLFEYFSETQRNKGNFPGRFSGRQFSNSRSEMNVSTLELGDSALYLCASSPGKVTEAFFGQGTRLTVV.

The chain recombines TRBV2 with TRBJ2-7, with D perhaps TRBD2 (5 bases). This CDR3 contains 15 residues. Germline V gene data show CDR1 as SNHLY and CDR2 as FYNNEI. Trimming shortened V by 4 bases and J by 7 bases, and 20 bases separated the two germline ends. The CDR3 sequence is CASSGFEYSSGEQYF. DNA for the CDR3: TGTGCCAGCAGTGGCTTCGAGTACAGTTCGGGGGAGCAGTACTTC.

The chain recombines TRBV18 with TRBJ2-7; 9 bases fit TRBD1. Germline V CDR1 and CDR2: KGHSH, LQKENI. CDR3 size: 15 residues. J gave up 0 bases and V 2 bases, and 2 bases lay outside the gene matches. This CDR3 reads CASSPRDRVSYEQYF. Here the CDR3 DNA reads TGTGCCAGCTCACCAAGGGACAGGGTCTCCTACGAGCAGTACTTC.

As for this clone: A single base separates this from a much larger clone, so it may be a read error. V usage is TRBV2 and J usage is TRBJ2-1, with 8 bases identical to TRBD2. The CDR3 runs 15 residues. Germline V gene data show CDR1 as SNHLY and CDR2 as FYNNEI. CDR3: CASCEDGGAHNEQFF. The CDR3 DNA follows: TGTGCCAGCTGTGAAGACGGGGGGGCCCACAATGAGCAGTTCTTC.

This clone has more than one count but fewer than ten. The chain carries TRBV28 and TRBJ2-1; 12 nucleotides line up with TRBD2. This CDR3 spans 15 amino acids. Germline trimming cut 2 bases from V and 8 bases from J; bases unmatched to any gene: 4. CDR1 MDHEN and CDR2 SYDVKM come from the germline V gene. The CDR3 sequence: CASSLRGLAGYEQFF. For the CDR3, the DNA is TGTGCCAGCAGTTTAAGGGGACTAGCGGGTTATGAGCAGTTCTTC. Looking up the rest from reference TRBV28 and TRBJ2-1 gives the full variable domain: DVKVTQSSRYLVKRTGEKVFLECVQDMDHENMFWYRQDPGLGLRLIYFSYDVKMKEKGDIPEGYSVSREKKERFSLILESASTNQTSMYLCASSLRGLAGYEQFFGPGTRLTVL.

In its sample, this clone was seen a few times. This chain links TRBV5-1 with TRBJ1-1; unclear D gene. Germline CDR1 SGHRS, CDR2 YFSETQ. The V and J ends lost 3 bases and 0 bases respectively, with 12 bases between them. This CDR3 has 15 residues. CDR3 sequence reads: CASSWNSGMNTEAFF. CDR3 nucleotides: TGCGCCAGCAGCTGGAACAGCGGCATGAACACTGAAGCTTTCTTT.

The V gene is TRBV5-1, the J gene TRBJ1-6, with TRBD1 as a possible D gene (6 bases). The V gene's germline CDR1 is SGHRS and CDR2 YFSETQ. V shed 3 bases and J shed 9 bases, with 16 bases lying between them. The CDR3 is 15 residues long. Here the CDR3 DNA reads TGCGCCAGCAGCTCGCCAGGGGAAGGAAGTTCACCCCTCCACTTT. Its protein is CASSSPGEGSSPLHF.

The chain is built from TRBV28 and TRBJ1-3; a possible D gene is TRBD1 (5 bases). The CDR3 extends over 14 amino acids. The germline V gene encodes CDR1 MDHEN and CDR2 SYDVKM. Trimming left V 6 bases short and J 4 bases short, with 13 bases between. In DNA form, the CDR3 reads TGTGCCAGCAGGTCTCCTGACAGAGGAAACACCATATATTTT. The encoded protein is CASRSPDRGNTIYF.

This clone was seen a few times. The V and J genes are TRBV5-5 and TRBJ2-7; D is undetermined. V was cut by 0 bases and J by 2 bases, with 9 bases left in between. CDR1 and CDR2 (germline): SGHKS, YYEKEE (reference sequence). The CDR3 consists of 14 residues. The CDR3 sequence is CASSLDSSPYEQYF. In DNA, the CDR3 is TGTGCCAGCAGCTTGGATTCGAGTCCCTACGAGCAGTACTTC.

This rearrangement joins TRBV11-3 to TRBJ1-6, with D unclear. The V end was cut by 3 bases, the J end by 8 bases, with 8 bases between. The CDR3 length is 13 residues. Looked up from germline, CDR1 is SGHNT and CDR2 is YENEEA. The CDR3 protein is CASSFTSYSPLHF. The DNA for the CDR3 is TGTGCCAGCAGCTTTACTAGCTATTCACCCCTCCACTTT.

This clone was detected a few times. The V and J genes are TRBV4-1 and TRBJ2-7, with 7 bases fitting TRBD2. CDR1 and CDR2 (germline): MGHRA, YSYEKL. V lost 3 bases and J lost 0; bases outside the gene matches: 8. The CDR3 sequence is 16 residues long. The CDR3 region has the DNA TGCGCCAGCAGCCATCTGGAGCGGGGTTTCTCCTACGAGCAGTACTTC. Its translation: CASSHLERGFSYEQYF.

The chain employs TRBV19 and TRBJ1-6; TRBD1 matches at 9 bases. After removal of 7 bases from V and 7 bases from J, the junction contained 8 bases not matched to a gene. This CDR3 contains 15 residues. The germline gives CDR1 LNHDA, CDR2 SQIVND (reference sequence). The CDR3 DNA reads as TGTGCCAGTACTGAGACGGGACAGGGAAATTCACCCCTCCACTTT. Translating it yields CASTETGQGNSPLHF.

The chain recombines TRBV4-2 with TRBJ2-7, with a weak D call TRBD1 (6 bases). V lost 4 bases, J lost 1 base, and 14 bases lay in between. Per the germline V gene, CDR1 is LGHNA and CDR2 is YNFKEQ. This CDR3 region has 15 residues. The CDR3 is CASSRDRHGSYEQYF. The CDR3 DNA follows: TGTGCCAGCAGCCGTGACAGGCACGGATCCTACGAGCAGTACTTC.

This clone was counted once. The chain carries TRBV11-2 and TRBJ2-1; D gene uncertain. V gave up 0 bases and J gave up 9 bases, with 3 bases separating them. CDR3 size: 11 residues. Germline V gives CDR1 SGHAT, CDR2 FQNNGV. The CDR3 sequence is CASSLDIEQFF. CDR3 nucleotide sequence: TGTGCCAGCAGCTTAGACATTGAGCAGTTCTTC.

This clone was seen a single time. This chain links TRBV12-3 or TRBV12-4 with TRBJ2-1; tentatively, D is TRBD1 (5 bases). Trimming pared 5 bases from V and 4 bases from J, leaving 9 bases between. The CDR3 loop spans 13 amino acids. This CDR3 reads CASSLDRYNEQFF. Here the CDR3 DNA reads TGTGCCAGCAGTCTCGACAGATACAATGAGCAGTTCTTC.

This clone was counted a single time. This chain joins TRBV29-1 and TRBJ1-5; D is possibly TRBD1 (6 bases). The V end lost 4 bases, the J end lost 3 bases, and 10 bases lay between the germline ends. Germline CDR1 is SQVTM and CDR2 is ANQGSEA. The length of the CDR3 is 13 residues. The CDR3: CSVGQVLNQPQHF. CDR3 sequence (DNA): TGCAGCGTTGGACAGGTACTCAATCAGCCCCAGCATTTT.

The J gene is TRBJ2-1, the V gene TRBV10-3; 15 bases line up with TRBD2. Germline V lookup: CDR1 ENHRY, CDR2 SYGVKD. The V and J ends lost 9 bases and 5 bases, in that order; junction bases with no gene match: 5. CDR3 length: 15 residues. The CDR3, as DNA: TGTGCCATTGGGACTAGCGGGAGGCTCGACAATGAGCAGTTCTTC. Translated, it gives CAIGTSGRLDNEQFF.